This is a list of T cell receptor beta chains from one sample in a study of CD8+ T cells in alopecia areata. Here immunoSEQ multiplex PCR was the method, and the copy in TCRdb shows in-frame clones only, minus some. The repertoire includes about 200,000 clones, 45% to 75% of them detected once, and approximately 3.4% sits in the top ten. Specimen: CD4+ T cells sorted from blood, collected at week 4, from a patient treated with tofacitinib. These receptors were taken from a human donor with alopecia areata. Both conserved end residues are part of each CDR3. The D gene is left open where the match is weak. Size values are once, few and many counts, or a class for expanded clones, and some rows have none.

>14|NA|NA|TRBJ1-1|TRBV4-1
TGCGCCAGCAGCCAAGAACCCAGGGGAACTGAAGCTTTCTTT
CASSQEPRGTEAFF
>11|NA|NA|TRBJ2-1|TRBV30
TGTGCCTGGAGTGCCCTACATGAGCAGTTCTTC
CAWSALHEQFF
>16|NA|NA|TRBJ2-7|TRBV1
TGCACCAGCAGCCAAAATAGAGCTCCTGGGGCCTACGAGCAGTACTTC
CTSSQNRAPGAYEQYF
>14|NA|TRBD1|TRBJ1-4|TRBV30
TGTGCCTGGAGTAGGGGGACAGGGAATGAAAAACTGTTTTTT
CAWSRGTGNEKLFF
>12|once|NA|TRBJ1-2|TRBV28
TGTGCCAGCACATCAGGACTCTATGGCTACACCTTC
CASTSGLYGYTF
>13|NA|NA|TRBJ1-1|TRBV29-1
TGCAGCGCCCCTGGGCGGGGGACCACTGAAGCTTTCTTT
CSAPGRGTTEAFF
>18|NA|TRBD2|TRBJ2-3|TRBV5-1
TGCGCCAGCAGCTTGCATCTCAAAGCGGGGGGGCCGCCAGATACGCAGTATTTT
CASSLHLKAGGPPDTQYF
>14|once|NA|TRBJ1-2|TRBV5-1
TGCGCCAGCAGCCAGGACCCCGCCGGCTATGGCTACACCTTC
CASSQDPAGYGYTF
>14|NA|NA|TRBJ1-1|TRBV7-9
TGTGCCAGCAGCTTAGAAGGGGAGGGGGCTGAAGCTTTCTTT
CASSLEGEGAEAFF
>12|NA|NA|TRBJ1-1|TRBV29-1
TGCAGCGTACAGAGCTTGAACACTGAAGCTTTCTTT
CSVQSLNTEAFF
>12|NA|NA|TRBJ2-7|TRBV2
TGTGCCAGCAGTATATGGGGGTCCGAGCAGTACTTC
CASSIWGSEQYF
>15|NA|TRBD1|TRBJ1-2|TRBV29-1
TGCAGCGTTGAAGGGGGACCAGGGGGTAACTATGGCTACACCTTC
CSVEGGPGGNYGYTF
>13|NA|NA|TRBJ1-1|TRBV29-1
TGCAGCGTTATGGCCGTGATGAACACTGAAGCTTTCTTT
CSVMAVMNTEAFF
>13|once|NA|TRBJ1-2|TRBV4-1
TGCGCCAGCAGCCAAGATTTAATGCGTGCCATCACCTTC
CASSQDLMRAITF
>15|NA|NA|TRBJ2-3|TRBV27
TGTGCCAGCAGCTCGACAGGATTCGGCGTAGGTACGCAGTATTTT
CASSSTGFGVGTQYF
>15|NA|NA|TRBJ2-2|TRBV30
TGTGCCTGGGTACGGGACACAACTAACACCGGGGAGCTGTTTTTT
CAWVRDTTNTGELFF
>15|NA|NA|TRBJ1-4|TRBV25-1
TGTGCCAGCAGTGAATCAGGGAAGCTAAATGAAAAACTGTTTTTT
CASSESGKLNEKLFF
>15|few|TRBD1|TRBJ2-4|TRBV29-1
TGCAGCACAAAACAGGGGGCAGGGGCCAAAAACATTCAGTACTTC
CSTKQGAGAKNIQYF
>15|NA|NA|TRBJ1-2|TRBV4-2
TGTGCCAGCAGCCAAGACTGGACAAAAAACTATGGCTACACCTTC
CASSQDWTKNYGYTF
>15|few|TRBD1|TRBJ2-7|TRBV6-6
TGTGCCAGCAGCCGGAGCAGGGGGCTGAACTACGAGCAGTACTTC
CASSRSRGLNYEQYF
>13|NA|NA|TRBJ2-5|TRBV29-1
TGCAGCACTCAAAGGGCCTATCAAGAGACCCAGTACTTC
CSTQRAYQETQYF
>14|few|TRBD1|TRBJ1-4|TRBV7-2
TGTGCCAGCAGCTCACAGGGGATTGGCGAAAAACTGTTTTTT
CASSSQGIGEKLFF
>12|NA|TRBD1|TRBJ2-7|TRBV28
TGTGCCAGCAGTACAGGGGGAAGCGAGCAGTACTTC
CASSTGGSEQYF
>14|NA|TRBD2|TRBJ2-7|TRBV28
TGTGCCAGCAGTCGACTAGCCCTCTCCTACGAGCAGTACTTC
CASSRLALSYEQYF
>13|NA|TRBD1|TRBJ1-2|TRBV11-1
TGTGCCAGCAGCCTTGGGACAGATTATGGCTACACCTTC
CASSLGTDYGYTF
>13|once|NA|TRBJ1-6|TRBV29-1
TGCAGCGTTGCCCGAACGACTAATTCACCCCTCCACTTT
CSVARTTNSPLHF
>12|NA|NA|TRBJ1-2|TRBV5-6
TGTGCCAGCAGCTACATAGGGGCTGGCTACACCTTC
CASSYIGAGYTF
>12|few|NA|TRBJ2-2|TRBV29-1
TGCAGCGCTCGGGGGTTCACCGGGGAGCTGTTTTTT
CSARGFTGELFF
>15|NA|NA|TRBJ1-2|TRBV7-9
TGTGCCAGCAGCTTAGGATGGAGACAGCACTATGGCTACACCTTC
CASSLGWRQHYGYTF
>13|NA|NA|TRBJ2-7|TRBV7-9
TGTGCCAGCAACTCGGACAACTACTACGAGCAGTACTTC
CASNSDNYYEQYF
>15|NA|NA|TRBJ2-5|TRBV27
TGTGCCAGCAGTTTAACAGCCCAGTACCAAGAGACCCAGTACTTC
CASSLTAQYQETQYF
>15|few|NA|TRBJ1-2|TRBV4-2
TGTGCCAGCAGCCAAGAAGGGGGGAGGAACTATGGCTACACCTTC
CASSQEGGRNYGYTF
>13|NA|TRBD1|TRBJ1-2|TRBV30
TGTGCCTGGAGAGGGACAGGGGCTTATGGCTACACCTTC
CAWRGTGAYGYTF
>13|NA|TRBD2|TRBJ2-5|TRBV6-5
TGTGCCAGCAGTTACGGGGGGGGAGAGACCCAGTACTTC
CASSYGGGETQYF
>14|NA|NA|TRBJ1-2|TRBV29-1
TGCAGCGTTCTTAGACAGCCCCTCCTTGATGGCTACACCTTC
CSVLRQPLLDGYTF
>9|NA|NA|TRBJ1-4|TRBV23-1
TGCGCCAGCAGTCTGGGGTTGTTTTTT
CASSLGLFF
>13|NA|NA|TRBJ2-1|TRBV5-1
TGCGCCAGCAGCTTGGTAGAGGGGAATGAGCAGTTCTTC
CASSLVEGNEQFF
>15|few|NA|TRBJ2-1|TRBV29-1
TGCAGCGTGCAATACCCGGGACAGCGGAGGGTTGAGCAGTTCTTC
CSVQYPGQRRVEQFF
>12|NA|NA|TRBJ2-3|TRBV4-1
TGCGCCAGCAGCGGTAAGGAAAATACGCAGTATTTT
CASSGKENTQYF
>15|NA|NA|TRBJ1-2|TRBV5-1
TGCGCCAGCAGATCCCTGGGGCAGGGAGGTGATGGCTACACCTTC
CASRSLGQGGDGYTF
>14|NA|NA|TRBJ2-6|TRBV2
TGTGCCAGCAGTGATACCTCTGGGGCCAACGTCCTGACTTTC
CASSDTSGANVLTF